Each of the 26 T cell receptor beta chains below was sequenced from the same sample in a study of human T cells and chemical hapten exposure. As for time point: pre-sensitization, week 0. Described treatment: therapeutic diphenylcyclopropenone sensitization with weekly scalp DPC. TCRdb fed the RACE reads into MiXCR, producing one record per CDR3 protein. This sample yields some 45,000 distinct CDR3 sequences, of which around 12% are seen a single time; about 5.7% belongs to the top ten. The sample was whole blood, taken in connection with sensitization to the hapten diphenylcyclopropenone (DPC). The receptors derive from a woman aged 25 to 39 with alopecia areata. Some clones in this sample may be carry-over from other donors' samples.

This chain connects TRBV20-1 to TRBJ2-1; 7 bases are shared with TRBD2. This CDR3 is 15 amino acids long. The J segment lost 11 bases and the V segment lost 4 bases, leaving 17 bases of the junction unmatched. CDR1 is DFQATT, CDR2 SNEGSKA, per germline (reference sequence). The CDR3: CSAIKSPGLGIKQFF. The CDR3 DNA sequence: TGCAGTGCTATTAAATCGCCCGGACTAGGGATAAAGCAGTTCTTC.

V usage is TRBV7-9 and J usage is TRBJ1-3; TRBD1 might be the D (5 bases). Germline V gene data show CDR1 as SEHNR and CDR2 as FQNEAQ (reference sequence). This CDR3 is 16 amino acids long. V was trimmed by 5 bases and J by 0 bases, leaving 14 bases between them. CDR3 coding DNA: TGTGCCAGCAGCCCCCCCAGGGCCGCCTCTGGAAACACCATATATTTT. Translation gives CASSPPRAASGNTIYF.

This clonotype was counted at least ten times. The V gene is TRBV5-1, the J gene TRBJ2-7; D is unresolved. V dropped 0 bases and J dropped 6 bases, with 10 bases sitting between them. The CDR3 sequence is 13 residues long. Germline values: CDR1 SGHRS, CDR2 YFSETQ. Written as DNA, the CDR3 is TGCGCCAGCAGCTTGGGACACGTCGTCGAGCAGTACTTC. Amino acid sequence: CASSLGHVVEQYF.

This sequence joins TRBV6-2 or TRBV6-3 and TRBJ2-1; D remains ambiguous. The CDR3 runs to 12 residues. CDR1 and CDR2 from the germline V gene are MNHEY and SVGEGT. V was shortened by 2 bases and J by 12 bases, with 11 bases between the two germline ends. CDR3: CASSYPRGWQFF. The CDR3 region has the DNA TGTGCCAGCAGTTACCCCCGCGGATGGCAGTTCTTC.

The chain links TRBV11-3 to TRBJ2-1, with D unresolved. From germline, CDR1 is SGHNT and CDR2 YENEEA. With 4 bases removed from V and 6 bases from J, the gap between germline ends came to 16 bases. CDR3 length: 15 amino acids. The CDR3 is CASSSRRILFNEQFF. The CDR3 DNA sequence: TGTGCCAGCAGCTCGAGACGGATCCTATTCAATGAGCAGTTCTTC.

This clonotype was seen many times. This chain uses TRBV11-2 with TRBJ2-1, with a tentative D call TRBD2 (6 bases). The germline CDR1 and CDR2 sequences are SGHAT and FQNNGV. The length of the CDR3 is 15 residues. Trimming left V 4 bases short and J 0 bases short, with 10 bases between. CDR3 amino acids: CASSSGTPSYNEQFF. CDR3 coding DNA: TGTGCCAGCAGCTCCGGGACTCCCTCCTACAATGAGCAGTTCTTC.

V is TRBV20-1 and J is TRBJ2-7; D gene uncertain. The germline V gene encodes CDR1 DFQATT and CDR2 SNEGSKA (reference sequence). CDR3 length: 14 residues. Trimming stripped 1 base from V and 6 bases from J, with 16 bases between. CDR3 residues: CSARVARGPPEQYF. CDR3 sequence (DNA): TGCAGTGCTAGAGTGGCTAGAGGTCCGCCCGAGCAGTACTTC.

There are a few counts of this clonotype. V is TRBV7-2 and J is TRBJ1-3; D not certain. Between the trimmed V and J ends, which lost 1 base and 4 bases, there was a span of 20 bases. CDR3 size: 18 residues. Germline V gene sequence: CDR1 SGHTA, CDR2 FQGNSA. The CDR3 sequence: CASSLEGILSSSGNTIYF. Written as DNA, the CDR3 is TGTGCCAGCAGCTTAGAAGGAATCCTTTCTTCCTCCGGAAACACCATATATTTT.

This clonotype was counted a few times. This chain connects TRBV7-6 to TRBJ2-1, with D possibly being TRBD2 (5 bases). Germline CDR1 SGHVS, CDR2 FNYEAQ. Trimming took off 5 bases at V and 6 bases at J, with 14 bases between the two ends. CDR3 length equals 14 residues. The CDR3 protein is CASSPTGAANEQFF. The CDR3 DNA sequence: TGTGCCAGCAGCCCCACCGGAGCGGCCAATGAGCAGTTCTTC.

This clonotype was recorded many times. The rearrangement links TRBV5-6 to TRBJ2-5; D not certain. The germline CDR1 and CDR2 sequences are SGHDT and YYEEEE. V shed 2 bases and J shed 4 bases, with 3 bases lying between them. This CDR3 comprises 11 residues. The chain's CDR3 is CASSFRETQYF. CDR3 sequence (DNA): TGTGCCAGCAGCTTCCGAGAGACCCAGTACTTC.

This clonotype was counted between two and nine times. This chain joins TRBV7-2 and TRBJ2-4; the D is unclear. The germline gives CDR1 SGHTA, CDR2 FQGNSA. Between the trimmed V and J ends, which lost 1 base and 5 bases, there was a span of 9 bases. This CDR3 has 14 amino acids. The CDR3 spells CASSLDPAENIQYF. The CDR3 nucleotides read TGTGCCAGCAGCTTAGACCCCGCCGAAAACATTCAGTACTTC.

Concerning this clonotype itself: One end of the junction fails to match germline, which may point to a read error. The CDR3 bases are TGTGCCAGCAGCTTTCGGCAGGGGAATTACAATGAGCTGTTCTTC. Residues: CASSFRQGNYNELFF. The J gene is TRBJ2-1, the V gene TRBV7-2; TRBD1 might be the D (6 bases). This CDR3 is built from 15 residues. CDR1 is SGHTA, CDR2 FQGNSA, per germline.

This clonotype came up a few times. V gene TRBV4-2 combines with J gene TRBJ2-4; 12 nucleotides agree with TRBD2. The CDR3 totals 15 residues. The germline V gene has CDR1 LGHNA and CDR2 YNFKEQ. V was clipped by 7 bases and J by 4 bases; unmatched bases: 5. In DNA, the CDR3 is TGTGCCAGCACACTAGCGGGAGGAGCAAAAAACATTCAGTACTTC. It yields the protein CASTLAGGAKNIQYF.

The V gene is TRBV2, the J gene TRBJ1-5; no reliable D call. Germline CDR1 reads SNHLY; CDR2 reads FYNNEI. Trimming removed 5 bases from V and 4 bases from J, with 9 bases in between. The CDR3 length is 13 residues. CDR3 in amino acids: CASSKGLNQPQHF. Written as DNA, the CDR3 is TGTGCCAGCAGTAAAGGGCTTAATCAGCCCCAGCATTTT.

In its sample, this clonotype was seen a few times. This chain connects TRBV19 to TRBJ2-2; TRBD2 matches 12 bases. This CDR3 region has 16 residues. The V gene's germline CDR1 is LNHDA and CDR2 SQIVND (reference sequence). Losses at the gene ends were 3 bases for V and 5 bases for J; bases not matched to a gene: 4. CDR3 amino acids: CASSILLAGGTGELFF. The CDR3 region has the DNA TGTGCCAGTAGTATCCTCCTAGCGGGAGGGACCGGGGAGCTGTTTTTT.

Only a few counts were recorded for this clonotype. V and J are TRBV20-1 and TRBJ2-1, with 14 bases lining up with TRBD2. V trimming: 3 bases; J trimming: 7 bases; junction bases outside the gene matches: 5. Germline CDR1 is DFQATT and CDR2 is SNEGSKA (reference sequence). The CDR3 contains 15 residues. The CDR3 here is CSARGTSGSLNEQFF. CDR3 nucleotides: TGCAGTGCTAGGGGGACTAGCGGGAGTCTAAATGAGCAGTTCTTC.

The chain employs TRBV4-3 and TRBJ2-1, with 8 bases aligning to TRBD1. This CDR3 spans 15 amino acids. Germline loops: CDR1 LGHNA, CDR2 YSLEER. Trimming removed 2 bases from V and 2 bases from J; junction bases left unmatched: 2. Here the CDR3 DNA reads TGCGCCAGCAGCCAACTGACAGGGGCCTACAATGAGCAGTTCTTC. Its protein is CASSQLTGAYNEQFF.

On this clonotype: This sequence may be a read error, since a much larger clone differs from it by one base. V is TRBV3-1 and J is TRBJ1-3; perhaps TRBD1 as D (6 bases). Germline V lookup: CDR1 LGHDT, CDR2 YNNKEL (reference sequence). The CDR3 is 16 residues long. CDR3 bases: TGTGTCAGCAGCCAAGGTCCGGGGACACAGGGAAACACCATATATTTT. Residues: CVSSQGPGTQGNTIYF. Full variable domain (rest looked up from reference TRBV3-1 and TRBJ1-3): DTAVSQTPKYLVTQMGNDKSIKCEQNLGHDTMYWYKQDSKKFLKIMFSYNNKELIINETVPNRFSPKSPDKAHLNLHINSLELGDSAVYFCVSSQGPGTQGNTIYFGEGSWLTVV.

This rearrangement joins TRBV6-2 or TRBV6-3 to TRBJ1-2, with D possibly being TRBD1 (6 bases). Trimming pared 6 bases from V and 0 bases from J, leaving 14 bases between. The germline gives CDR1 MNHEY, CDR2 SVGEGT. The CDR3 consists of 15 residues. The DNA for the CDR3 is TGTGCCAGCAGATTCAGGGGACTGGCTAACTATGGCTACACCTTC. Translation: CASRFRGLANYGYTF.

This clonotype has only a few counts. The J gene is TRBJ2-3, the V gene TRBV2; 9 bases align to TRBD2. Losses at the gene ends were 1 base for V and 4 bases for J; bases not matched to a gene: 3. Germline V CDR1 and CDR2: SNHLY, FYNNEI. There are 15 residues in the CDR3. The CDR3 protein is CASSEGGRAADTQYF. CDR3 coding DNA: TGTGCCAGCAGTGAAGGCGGGAGGGCGGCAGATACGCAGTATTTT.

This clonotype has a handful of counts. This chain links TRBV28 with TRBJ2-7; 8 bases are a match to TRBD1. CDR3 size: 15 residues. Unmatched junction bases numbered 11, after V lost 6 bases and J lost 4 bases. The germline V gene has CDR1 MDHEN and CDR2 SYDVKM. The CDR3 DNA is TGTGCCAGCAGCCCAGGTCAGGGGGCCTTTTACGAGCAGTACTTC. Protein product: CASSPGQGAFYEQYF. The full variable domain, completed using reference TRBV28 and TRBJ2-7, is DVKVTQSSRYLVKRTGEKVFLECVQDMDHENMFWYRQDPGLGLRLIYFSYDVKMKEKGDIPEGYSVSREKKERFSLILESASTNQTSMYLCASSPGQGAFYEQYFGPGTRLTVT.

The CDR3 loop reads CAWDGPLNNEQFF. CDR3 DNA: TGTGCCTGGGACGGGCCCCTAAACAATGAGCAGTTCTTC. The gene calls are TRBV30 and TRBJ2-1; no reliable D call. Germline loops: CDR1 GTSNPN, CDR2 SVGIG (reference sequence). The CDR3 is made up of 13 amino acids. Trimming pared 5 bases from V and 5 bases from J, leaving 13 bases between.

Many counts were recorded for this clonotype. V gene TRBV9 combines with J gene TRBJ2-7; 11 nucleotides align to TRBD2. Losses at the gene ends were 3 bases for V and 5 bases for J; bases not matched to a gene: 4. Germline V gene data show CDR1 as SGDLS and CDR2 as YYNGEE. There are 14 residues in the CDR3. In DNA, the CDR3 is TGTGCCAGCAGCGACGGGACTAGCGGTAACGAGCAGTACTTC. This codes for CASSDGTSGNEQYF.

This sequence joins TRBV13 and TRBJ2-7; either TRBD1 or TRBD2 may supply D (5 bases each). V was shortened by 7 bases and J by 2 bases, with 12 bases between the two germline ends. CDR1 and CDR2 (germline): PRHDT, FYEKMQ (reference sequence). The CDR3 runs 13 residues. CDR3 in DNA: TGTGCCAGCAAGAGCATGGGGGCCTACGAGCAGTACTTC. Translated, it gives CASKSMGAYEQYF.

This clonotype was observed a handful of times. J is TRBJ2-3 and V is TRBV5-1; D may be TRBD2 (6 bases). The germline V and J ends were trimmed by 0 bases and 0 bases, with 8 bases remaining between them. Germline V lookup: CDR1 SGHRS, CDR2 YFSETQ. This CDR3 is built from 15 residues. For the CDR3, the DNA is TGCGCCAGCAGCTTGGATCTAGCGAGCACAGATACGCAGTATTTT. It specifies CASSLDLASTDTQYF.

A remark on this clonotype: This may come from a read error, since a much larger clone is one base off. This CDR3 is CASSSGPFYKQYF. In DNA, the CDR3 is TGTGCCAGCAGTTCGGGTCCCTTCTACAAGCAGTACTTC. The chain employs TRBV28 and TRBJ2-7; D unresolved. Germline V CDR1 and CDR2: MDHEN, SYDVKM. CDR3 length: 13 amino acids.